The 3 T cell receptor beta chains reported below all come from one sample, sequenced in a study of blood T cell repertoires in COVID-19. The protocol was immunoSEQ multiplex PCR, while the TCRdb copy is restricted to in-frame clones and leaves out a portion. The profile shows 240,000 or so clones, approximately 84% of them singletons. Material for sequencing was peripheral blood. The receptors stem from a woman of 80 years or more with acute or convalescent COVID-19.

The J gene is TRBJ2-2, the V gene TRBV5-1, with TRBD2 identical over 7 bases. With V trimmed by 5 bases and J by 1 base, 5 bases remained unmatched. CDR1 SGHRS and CDR2 YFSETQ come from the germline V gene. The CDR3 loop spans 15 amino acids. The CDR3 protein is CASSSGLRNTGELFF. As DNA, the CDR3 is TGCGCCAGCAGTTCGGGACTAAGGAACACCGGGGAGCTGTTTTTT.

The genes are TRBV4-3 and TRBJ1-2; D might be TRBD1 (6 bases). Germline V gene lookup returns CDR1 LGHNA and CDR2 YSLEER. The CDR3 is made up of 16 amino acids. V was shortened by 4 bases and J by 6 bases, with 21 bases between the two germline ends. The CDR3 protein is CASSPDARQALNGYTF. The CDR3 DNA reads as TGCGCCAGCAGCCCCGACGCTCGACAGGCCTTAAATGGCTACACCTTC.

The V and J genes are TRBV7-2 and TRBJ1-2; tentatively, D is TRBD1 (5 bases). The germline gives CDR1 SGHTA, CDR2 FQGNSA. The V end was cut by 1 base, the J end by 4 bases, with 13 bases between. The CDR3 is 15 amino acids. CDR3 in DNA: TGTGCCAGCAGCTTAGATGGGGCATGGGGCTATGGCTACACCTTC. Protein product: CASSLDGAWGYGYTF.